Listed here is a single T cell receptor beta chain. The sequenced target, TCR beta, came from blood CD8+ and CD4+ T cells. The sample belongs to a study of CD8 T cells in Susac syndrome. About the study: Patients with Susac syndrome who were sequenced included more than 5 with active disease and eight in remission.

RNA amounts of roughly 0.45 to 1 ug underwent reverse transcription with random hexamers. Amplification of TCR beta CDR3 used immunoSEQ multiplex PCR across 54 Vbeta and 13 Jbeta. TCRdb reanalysed the immunoSEQ multiplex PCR reads using MiXCR and keeps one entry per CDR3 protein. The sample carries roughly 250,000 distinct CDR3 sequences, 90% to 96% recorded once. J gave up 4 bases and V 6 bases, and 12 bases lay outside the gene matches. The V gene's germline CDR1 is MNHEY and CDR2 SMNVEV (reference sequence). The CDR3 is 15 residues long. The rearrangement uses TRBV27 and TRBJ2-7, with 7 nucleotides matching TRBD2. The TCR was taken from a human donor with Susac syndrome. Sequences were obtained from CD4+ T cells from PBMCs. DNA for the CDR3: TGTGCCAGCAGGGTGGATTGGGCGGGAGCTTACGAGCAGTACTTC. Translating gives CASRVDWAGAYEQYF.